This T cell receptor (beta chain) was identified in a study of T cell clonality in common variable immunodeficiency. This clone was counted at least ten times. What it binds is unknown. The sequence runs out 3 residues before the end of the CDR3; the remainder is reconstructed from the germline J gene. Diagnosis required reduced IgG, IgA and/or IgM with specific antibody deficiency. Patients and controls were mostly of Caucasian heritage. Each donor provided about 4.5 to 9 ml of heparinized whole blood. Findings and limits, study-wide: Compared with controls, CVID subjects had fewer shared TCRbeta clones. Reportedly, TCR beta sequences from common variable immunodeficiency showed fewer deletions and N-nucleotide insertions.

Sequenced by immunoSEQ multiplex PCR; TCRdb stores in-frame clones only, minus some. The data show 15,000 to 25,000 clones, with none appearing a single time. With 5 bases clipped from V and 0 bases from J, the junction kept 5 bases outside the gene matches. CDR3 length: 15 residues. CDR1 is KGHSH and CDR2 is LQKENI in the germline V gene. This receptor was obtained from a human donor with common variable immunodeficiency. J is TRBJ2-3 and V is TRBV18; 7 bases map to TRBD1. Sequencing was carried out using peripheral blood mononuclear cells. Incomplete CDR3 DNA: TGTGCCAGCTCAGATGACAGGGTTAGCACAGATACG. Translating it yields CASSDDRVSTDT. The CDR3 in its entirety is CASSDDRVSTDTQYF.